Presented here are 8 T cell receptor beta chains from one specimen sequenced in a study of T cells after yellow fever vaccination. TCRdb re-derived calls from the 5' RACE reads in MiXCR, one entry per CDR3 protein. The data show about 130,000 distinct CDR3 sequences, more than 7.5% seen once. Sequences were derived from CD8+ T cells sorted from PBMCs, sampled on the day of the yellow fever booster vaccination. All receptors derive from a man younger than 30 who received the YFV17D yellow fever vaccine.

The chain is built from TRBV7-9 and TRBJ2-1; weak D call: TRBD2 (6 bases). Trimming removed 5 bases from V and 3 bases from J, with 17 bases in between. Germline-derived CDR1 and CDR2 are SEHNR and FQNEAQ (reference sequence). The CDR3 is 16 amino acids. CDR3 in amino acids: CASSAPGGLYYNEQFF. CDR3 in DNA: TGTGCCAGCAGCGCTCCCGGGGGTTTATACTACAATGAGCAGTTCTTC.

The rearrangement joins TRBV5-5 to TRBJ2-7; the D is unclear. The CDR3 contains 12 residues. Germline V gene data show CDR1 as SGHKS and CDR2 as YYEKEE (reference sequence). V lost 1 base, J lost 6 bases, and 8 bases lay in between. CDR3 nucleotide sequence: TGTGCCAGCAGCTTGCATATAGGCGAGCAGTACGTC. Translation gives CASSLHIGEQYV.

This clonotype was counted ten times or more. The chain carries TRBV4-3 and TRBJ2-3; the D is unclear. Trimming left V 0 bases short and J 5 bases short, with 6 bases between. This CDR3 is built from 13 residues. Germline V gene data show CDR1 as LGHNA and CDR2 as YSLEER. CDR3 protein: CASSQDTVDTQYF. The CDR3, as DNA: TGCGCCAGCAGCCAAGACACGGTAGATACGCAGTATTTT.

The J gene is TRBJ2-1, the V gene TRBV4-3; D possibly corresponds to TRBD1 (7 bases). CDR3 length: 17 amino acids. Germline loops: CDR1 LGHNA, CDR2 YSLEER. The V gene lost 0 bases and the J gene lost 9 bases, with 21 bases spanning the gap. In DNA form, the CDR3 reads TGCGCCAGCAGCCAAGACGGACCAGGGGGGACGACAAGTGAGCAGTTCTTC. Translating it yields CASSQDGPGGTTSEQFF.

The gene calls are TRBV12-3 or TRBV12-4 and TRBJ2-7; TRBD1 matches at 9 bases. This CDR3 is built from 14 residues. The trim removed 5 bases at V and 0 bases at J, leaving 2 bases unmatched. The CDR3 protein is CASSETGGSYEQYF. CDR3 bases: TGTGCCAGCAGTGAGACAGGGGGCTCCTACGAGCAGTACTTC.

The rearrangement links TRBV6-2 or TRBV6-3 to TRBJ1-1, with 9 bases that match TRBD1. Germline CDR1 reads MNHEY; CDR2 reads SVGEGT. The length of the CDR3 is 14 residues. With 6 bases clipped from V and 7 bases from J, the junction kept 9 bases outside the gene matches. The CDR3 sequence: CASSPLGTGIEAFF. In DNA form, the CDR3 reads TGTGCCAGCAGCCCCCTGGGGACAGGGATTGAAGCTTTCTTT.

This sequence joins TRBV4-2 and TRBJ2-3; D possibly matches TRBD1 or TRBD2 (5 bases each). CDR1 is LGHNA and CDR2 is YNFKEQ in the germline V gene. The CDR3 loop spans 15 amino acids. Deletions cut 2 bases from V and 5 bases from J, with 14 bases between. The DNA of the CDR3 is TGTGCCAGCAGCCAATCTCCGGGGCCGGTAGATACGCAGTATTTT. Protein product: CASSQSPGPVDTQYF.

In this sample, this clonotype turned up a few times. The J gene is TRBJ1-2, the V gene TRBV12-3 or TRBV12-4, with a possible D match to TRBD1 (6 bases). Trimming pared 7 bases from V and 6 bases from J, leaving 21 bases between. The CDR3 loop spans 15 amino acids. The CDR3 nucleotides read TGTGCCAGCACCACGGACAGAGCCAGCCTACATGGCTACACCTTC. It translates to CASTTDRASLHGYTF.